These 11 T cell receptor beta chains came from one sample sequenced in a study of T cells after posttransplantation cyclophosphamide. The method was immunoSEQ multiplex PCR; TCRdb's version includes in-frame clones alone and lacks a portion of them. The sample yields about 3,800 clones, 85% to 95% seen once. Sequenced: naive CD4+ T cells sorted from PBMCs. These receptors originate from a man in his forties or fifties.

This clone came up a few times. V gene TRBV29-1 combines with J gene TRBJ1-4; TRBD1 agrees at 11 bases. V shed 7 bases and J 2 bases; nucleotides not matched to a gene: 6. This CDR3 contains 15 residues. The V gene's germline CDR1 is SQVTM and CDR2 ANQGSEA. The CDR3 sequence is CSARTGGHTNEKLFF. The CDR3 region has the DNA TGCAGCGCAAGGACAGGGGGCCATACTAATGAAAAACTGTTTTTT.

The CDR3 loop is CAWSRGTGEAFF. Written as DNA, the CDR3 is TGTGCCTGGAGTCGAGGGACAGGTGAAGCTTTCTTT. This sequence joins TRBV30 and TRBJ1-1; 8 bases map to TRBD1. The CDR3 is 12 residues long. V shed 2 bases, J shed 7 bases, and the junction held 3 bases outside the gene matches. Germline CDR1 is GTSNPN and CDR2 is SVGIG (reference sequence).

This clone was seen a single time. The J gene is TRBJ2-1, the V gene TRBV9, with TRBD2 as a possible D gene (5 bases). This CDR3 has 14 amino acids. Trimming removed 4 bases at V and 10 bases at J, with 18 bases between. The germline CDR1 and CDR2 sequences are SGDLS and YYNGEE. CDR3 sequence (DNA): TGTGCCAGCAGCCCACCAGGAGGCATGCGGGAGCAGTTCTTC. It specifies CASSPPGGMREQFF.

This clone was detected a few times. This sequence joins TRBV14 and TRBJ1-1; D might be TRBD1 (5 bases). This CDR3 is built from 15 residues. The germline V gene has CDR1 SGHDN and CDR2 FVKESK. V lost 0 bases and J 13 bases, leaving 21 bases between the germline ends. DNA for the CDR3: TGTGCCAGCAGCCAAGAAGGCCTGAGACAGTCGAAAGTTTTCTTT. Amino acid sequence: CASSQEGLRQSKVFF.

This clone showed up just once. The rearrangement joins TRBV11-3 to TRBJ2-1, with D perhaps TRBD1 (5 bases). The V gene's germline CDR1 is SGHNT and CDR2 YENEEA. The CDR3 spans 12 residues. Trimming cost V 5 bases and J 7 bases, with 9 bases left between them. The CDR3 sequence: CASSPRANEQFF. The CDR3 nucleotides are TGTGCCAGCAGCCCCAGGGCTAATGAGCAGTTCTTC.

V gene TRBV5-1 combines with J gene TRBJ2-1; 10 nucleotides line up with TRBD1. Germline trimming cut 5 bases from V and 5 bases from J; bases unmatched to any gene: 4. The CDR3 loop spans 14 amino acids. Germline-derived CDR1 and CDR2 are SGHRS and YFSETQ. CDR3 sequence: CASSRQGADNEQFF. The DNA of the CDR3 is TGCGCCAGCAGTAGACAGGGGGCCGACAATGAGCAGTTCTTC.

V usage is TRBV10-3 and J usage is TRBJ2-1, with 13 positions matching TRBD2. The CDR3 runs to 14 residues. V gave up 7 bases and J gave up 12 bases; unmatched junction bases: 9. CDR1 ENHRY and CDR2 SYGVKD come from the germline V gene. This chain's CDR3 is CAIKGGLAGEGQFF. The CDR3, as DNA: TGTGCCATCAAAGGCGGACTAGCGGGAGAGGGGCAGTTCTTC.

The J gene is TRBJ2-1, the V gene TRBV5-1; 12 nucleotides line up with TRBD2. Germline values: CDR1 SGHRS, CDR2 YFSETQ. The trim removed 2 bases at V and 8 bases at J, leaving 5 bases unmatched. The CDR3 is 15 residues long. The chain's CDR3 is CASSFGASGGDEQFF. DNA for the CDR3: TGCGCCAGCAGCTTTGGGGCTAGCGGGGGGGATGAGCAGTTCTTC. The full variable domain, its missing parts supplied by reference TRBV5-1 and TRBJ2-1, is KAGVTQTPRYLIKTRGQQVTLSCSPISGHRSVSWYQQTPGQGLQFLFEYFSETQRNKGNFPGRFSGRQFSNSRSEMNVSTLELGDSALYLCASSFGASGGDEQFFGPGTRLTVL.

This chain links TRBV7-2 with TRBJ2-3, with D perhaps TRBD2 (5 bases). CDR3 length: 15 amino acids. V shed 5 bases and J shed 0 bases, with 12 bases lying between them. CDR1 SGHTA and CDR2 FQGNSA come from the germline V gene. The CDR3 spells CASSRASGSTDTQYF. The CDR3 bases are TGTGCCAGCAGCCGCGCCAGCGGCAGCACAGATACGCAGTATTTT.

The chain links TRBV30 to TRBJ2-2, with D possibly matching TRBD2 (6 bases). Looked up from germline, CDR1 is GTSNPN and CDR2 is SVGIG (reference sequence). V lost 2 bases to trimming and J lost 5 bases, with 15 bases between them. The CDR3 covers 15 residues. The CDR3 DNA sequence: TGTGCCTGGAGTTTTCCGGGAGATCGAACCGGGGAGCTGTTTTTT. This encodes CAWSFPGDRTGELFF.

The V and J genes are TRBV28 and TRBJ2-5; TRBD1 is a possible D gene (6 bases). The germline CDR1 and CDR2 sequences are MDHEN and SYDVKM. Trimming took 7 bases from V and 0 from J, leaving 18 bases between them. This CDR3 is 16 amino acids long. The DNA of the CDR3 is TGTGCCAGCACCGCCTCCGGGACAAGAGACCAAGAGACCCAGTACTTC. It specifies CASTASGTRDQETQYF.